This T cell receptor (beta chain) was sequenced during a study of CD8 T cells in Susac syndrome. After removal of 2 bases from V and 9 bases from J, the junction contained 23 bases not matched to a gene. The CDR3 length is 20 residues. Germline V gene lookup returns CDR1 SGHRS and CDR2 YFSETQ. RNA amounts of roughly 0.45 to 1 ug underwent reverse transcription with random hexamers. TCRdb analysed the immunoSEQ multiplex PCR reads with MiXCR anew, one entry per CDR3 protein. Of over 100,000 distinct CDR3 sequences in the sample, around 90% are singletons; the top ten hold less than 0.15%. The sample was CD4+ T cells from PBMCs. This chain links TRBV5-1 with TRBJ2-1; TRBD2 agrees at 10 bases. This TCR came from a human donor in good health. The DNA of the CDR3 is TGCGCCAGCAGCTTCCTTTCTAGCGGGAGTCATGCGGCGCGGTACCCTGAGCAGTTCTTC. Protein product: CASSFLSSGSHAARYPEQFF.